This T cell receptor beta chain comes out of a study of cytomegalovirus exposure and HLA in healthy donors. Study results and caveats: Highest at DRB1 and lowest at HLA-C, TCR association rates differed among HLA loci in a later analysis.

The CDR3 consists of 14 residues. Germline V gives CDR1 SGHRS, CDR2 YFSETQ. Trimming removed 4 bases from V and 2 bases from J, with 12 bases in between. The study ran its PCR with 60 Vbeta and 13 Jbeta primers. Data came from immunoSEQ multiplex PCR; TCRdb stores just in-frame clones and leaves some out. The data contain 100,000 to 150,000 clones, about 86% of them singletons. For this clone: Its antigen is unknown.

The chain joins TRBV5-1 to TRBJ2-5; tentative D call: TRBD1 (6 bases). The sequenced sample consisted of PBMCs. The source of this sequence is a young man in good health and CMV-seronegative. For the CDR3, the DNA is TGCGCCAGCAGCGGGGACACTAAGCAAGAGACCCAGTACTTC. Its protein product is CASSGDTKQETQYF.